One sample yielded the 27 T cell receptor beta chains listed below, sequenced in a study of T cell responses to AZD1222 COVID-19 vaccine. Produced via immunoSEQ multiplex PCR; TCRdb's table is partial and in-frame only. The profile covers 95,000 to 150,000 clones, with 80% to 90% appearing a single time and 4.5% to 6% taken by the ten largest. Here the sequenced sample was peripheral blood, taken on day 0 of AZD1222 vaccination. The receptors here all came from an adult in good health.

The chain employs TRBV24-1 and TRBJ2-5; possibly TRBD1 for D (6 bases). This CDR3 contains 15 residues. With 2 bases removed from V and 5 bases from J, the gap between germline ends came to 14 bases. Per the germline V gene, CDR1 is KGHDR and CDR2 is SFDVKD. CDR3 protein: CATSDSARGVETQYF. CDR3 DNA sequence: TGTGCCACCAGTGATTCGGCCAGGGGAGTGGAGACCCAGTACTTC.

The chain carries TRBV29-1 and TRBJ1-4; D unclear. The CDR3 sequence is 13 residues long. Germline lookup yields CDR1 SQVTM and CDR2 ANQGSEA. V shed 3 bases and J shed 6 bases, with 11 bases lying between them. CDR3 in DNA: TGCAGCGTTGATGCTGGGGTAGATGAAAAACTGTTTTTT. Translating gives CSVDAGVDEKLFF.

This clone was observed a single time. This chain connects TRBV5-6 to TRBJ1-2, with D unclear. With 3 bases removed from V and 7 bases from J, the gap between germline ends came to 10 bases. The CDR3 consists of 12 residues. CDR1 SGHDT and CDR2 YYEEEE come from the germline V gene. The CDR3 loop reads CASSWAVSGYTF. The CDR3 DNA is TGTGCCAGCAGCTGGGCTGTGTCTGGCTACACCTTC.

DNA for the CDR3: TGTGCCAGCAGCTTAGCTCAGGGGGGATACAATGAGCAGTTCTTC. It specifies CASSLAQGGYNEQFF. The genes are TRBV7-2 and TRBJ2-1; maybe TRBD1 (7 bases). The V and J ends lost 0 bases and 4 bases respectively, with 10 bases between them. This CDR3 region has 15 residues. Germline V gene sequence: CDR1 SGHTA, CDR2 FQGNSA.

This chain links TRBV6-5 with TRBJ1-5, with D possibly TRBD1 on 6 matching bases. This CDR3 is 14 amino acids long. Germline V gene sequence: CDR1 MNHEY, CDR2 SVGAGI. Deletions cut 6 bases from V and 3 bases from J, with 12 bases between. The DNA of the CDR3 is TGTGCCAGCAGGAAACCAGGGGACAATCAGCCCCAGCATTTT. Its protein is CASRKPGDNQPQHF.

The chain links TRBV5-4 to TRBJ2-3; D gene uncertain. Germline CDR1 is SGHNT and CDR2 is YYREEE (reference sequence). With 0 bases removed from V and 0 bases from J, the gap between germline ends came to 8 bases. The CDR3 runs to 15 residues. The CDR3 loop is CASSLAVASTDTQYF. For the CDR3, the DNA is TGTGCCAGCAGCTTGGCCGTCGCTAGCACAGATACGCAGTATTTT.

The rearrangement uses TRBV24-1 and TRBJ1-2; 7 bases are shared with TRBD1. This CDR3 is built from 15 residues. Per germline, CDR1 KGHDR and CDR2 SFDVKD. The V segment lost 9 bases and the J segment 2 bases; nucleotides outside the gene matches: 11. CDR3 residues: CATYNQKGANYGYTF. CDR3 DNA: TGTGCCACCTATAACCAGAAGGGGGCGAACTATGGCTACACCTTC.

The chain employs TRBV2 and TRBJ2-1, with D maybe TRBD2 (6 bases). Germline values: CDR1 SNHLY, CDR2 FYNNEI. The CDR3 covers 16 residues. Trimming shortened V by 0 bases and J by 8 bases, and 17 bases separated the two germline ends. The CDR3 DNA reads TGTGCCAGCAGTGAAGCCCGCGGGGCGTCTTACCATGAGCAGTTCTTC. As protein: CASSEARGASYHEQFF.

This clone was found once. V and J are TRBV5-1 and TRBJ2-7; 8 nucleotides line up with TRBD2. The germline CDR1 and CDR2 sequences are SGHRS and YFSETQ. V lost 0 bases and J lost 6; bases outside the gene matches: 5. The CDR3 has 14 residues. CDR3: CASSLGLASGEQYF. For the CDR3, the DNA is TGCGCCAGCAGCTTGGGACTAGCGTCGGGCGAGCAGTACTTC.

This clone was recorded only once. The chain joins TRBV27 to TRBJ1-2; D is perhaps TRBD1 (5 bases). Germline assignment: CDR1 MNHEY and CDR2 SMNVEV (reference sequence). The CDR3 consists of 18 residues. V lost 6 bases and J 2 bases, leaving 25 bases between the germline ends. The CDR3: CASSLLPGHEQSNYGYTF. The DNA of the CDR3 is TGTGCCAGCAGCCTGCTACCCGGACACGAACAATCCAACTATGGCTACACCTTC.

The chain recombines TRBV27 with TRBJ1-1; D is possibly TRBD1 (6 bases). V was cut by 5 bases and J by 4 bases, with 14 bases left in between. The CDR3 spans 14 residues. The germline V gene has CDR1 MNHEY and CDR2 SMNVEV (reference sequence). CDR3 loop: CASSLQGRGTEAFF. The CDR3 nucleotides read TGTGCCAGCAGTCTACAGGGACGGGGCACTGAAGCTTTCTTT.

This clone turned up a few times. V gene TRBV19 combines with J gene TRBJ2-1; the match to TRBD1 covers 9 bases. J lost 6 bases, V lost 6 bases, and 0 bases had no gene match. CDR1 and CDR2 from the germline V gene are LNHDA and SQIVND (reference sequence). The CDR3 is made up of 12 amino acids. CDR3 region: CASRTGGNEQFF. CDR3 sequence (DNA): TGTGCCAGTAGGACAGGGGGCAATGAGCAGTTCTTC. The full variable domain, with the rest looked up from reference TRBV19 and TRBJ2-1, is DGGITQSPKYLFRKEGQNVTLSCEQNLNHDAMYWYRQDPGQGLRLIYYSQIVNDFQKGDIAEGYSVSREKKESFPLTVTSAQKNPTAFYLCASRTGGNEQFFGPGTRLTVL.

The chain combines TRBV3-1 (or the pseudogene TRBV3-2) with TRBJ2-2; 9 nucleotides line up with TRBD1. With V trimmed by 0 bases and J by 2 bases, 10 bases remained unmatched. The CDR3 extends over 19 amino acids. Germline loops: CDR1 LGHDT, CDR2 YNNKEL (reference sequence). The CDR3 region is CASSQERDRAPINTGELFF. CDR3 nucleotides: TGTGCCAGCAGCCAAGAACGGGACAGGGCTCCTATCAACACCGGGGAGCTGTTTTTT.

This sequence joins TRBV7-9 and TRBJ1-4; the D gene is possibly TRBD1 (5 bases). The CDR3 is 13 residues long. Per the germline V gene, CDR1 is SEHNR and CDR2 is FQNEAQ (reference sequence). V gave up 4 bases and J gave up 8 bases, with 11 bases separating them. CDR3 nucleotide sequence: TGTGCCAGCAGCTCCGAGGGGAGGGAAAAACTGTTTTTT. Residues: CASSSEGREKLFF. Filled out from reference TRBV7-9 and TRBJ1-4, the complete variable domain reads DTGVSQNPRHKITKRGQNVTFRCDPISEHNRLYWYRQTLGQGPEFLTYFQNEAQLEKSRLLSDRFSAERPKGSFSTLEIQRTEQGDSAMYLCASSSEGREKLFFGSGTQLSVL.

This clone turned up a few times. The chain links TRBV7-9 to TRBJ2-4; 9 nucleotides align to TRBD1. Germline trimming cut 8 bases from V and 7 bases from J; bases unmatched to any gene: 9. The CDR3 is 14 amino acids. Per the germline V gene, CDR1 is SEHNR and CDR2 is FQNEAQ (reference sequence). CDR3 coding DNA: TGTGCCAGCGCGACGGACAGGGGCCCCAACATTCAGTACTTC. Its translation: CASATDRGPNIQYF.

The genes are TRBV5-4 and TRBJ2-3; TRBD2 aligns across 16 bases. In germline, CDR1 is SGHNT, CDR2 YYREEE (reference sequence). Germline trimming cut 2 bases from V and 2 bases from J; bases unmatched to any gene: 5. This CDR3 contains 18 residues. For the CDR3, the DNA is TGTGCCAGCAGCTTTGGGACTAGCGGGAGGGCCGTCACAGATACGCAGTATTTT. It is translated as CASSFGTSGRAVTDTQYF.

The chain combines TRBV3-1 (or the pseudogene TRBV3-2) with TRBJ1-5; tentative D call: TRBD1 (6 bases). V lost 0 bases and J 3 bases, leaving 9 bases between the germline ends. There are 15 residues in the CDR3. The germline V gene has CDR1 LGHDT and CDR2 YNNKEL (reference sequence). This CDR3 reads CASSQDTGINQPQHF. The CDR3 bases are TGTGCCAGCAGCCAAGACACAGGGATCAATCAGCCCCAGCATTTT.

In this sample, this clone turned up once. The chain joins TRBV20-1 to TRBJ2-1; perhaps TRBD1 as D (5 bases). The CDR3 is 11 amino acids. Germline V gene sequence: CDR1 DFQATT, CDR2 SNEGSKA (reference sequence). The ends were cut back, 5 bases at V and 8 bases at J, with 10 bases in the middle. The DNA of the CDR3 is TGCAGTGCTCGGTCCAGGGATGAGCAGTTCTTC. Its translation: CSARSRDEQFF.

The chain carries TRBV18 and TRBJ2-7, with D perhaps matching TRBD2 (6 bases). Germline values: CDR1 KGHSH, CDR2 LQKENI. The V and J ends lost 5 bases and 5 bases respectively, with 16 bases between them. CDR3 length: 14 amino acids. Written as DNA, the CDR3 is TGTGCCAGCTCATCGCTGGGGCCGGGGGACGAGCAGTACTTC. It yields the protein CASSSLGPGDEQYF.

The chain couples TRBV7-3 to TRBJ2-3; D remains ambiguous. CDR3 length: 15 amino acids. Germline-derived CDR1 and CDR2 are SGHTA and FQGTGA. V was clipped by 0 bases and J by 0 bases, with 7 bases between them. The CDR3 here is CASSLTGISTDTQYF. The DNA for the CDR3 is TGTGCCAGCAGCTTAACGGGGATTAGCACAGATACGCAGTATTTT.

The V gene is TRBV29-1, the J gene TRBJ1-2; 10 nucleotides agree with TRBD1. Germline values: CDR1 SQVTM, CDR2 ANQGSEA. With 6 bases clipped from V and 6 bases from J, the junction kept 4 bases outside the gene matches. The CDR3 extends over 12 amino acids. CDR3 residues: CSVDRGRNGYTF. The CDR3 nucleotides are TGCAGCGTAGACAGGGGGCGTAATGGCTACACCTTC.

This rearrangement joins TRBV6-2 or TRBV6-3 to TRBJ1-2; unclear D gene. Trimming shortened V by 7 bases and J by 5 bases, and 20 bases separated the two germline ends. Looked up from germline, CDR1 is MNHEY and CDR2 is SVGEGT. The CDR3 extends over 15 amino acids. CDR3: CASNPASPRAYGYTF. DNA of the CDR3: TGTGCCAGCAACCCCGCGTCACCCCGGGCGTATGGCTACACCTTC.

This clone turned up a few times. Here the CDR3 DNA reads TGTGCCAGCAGCGTAGCGGGACAGGGGAATGAGCAGTTCTTC. As protein: CASSVAGQGNEQFF. The genes are TRBV9 and TRBJ2-1, with 10 nucleotides matching TRBD1. J gave up 7 bases and V 0 bases, and 1 base lay outside the gene matches. Germline CDR1 SGDLS, CDR2 YYNGEE. The CDR3 runs to 14 residues. Looking up the rest from reference TRBV9 and TRBJ2-1 gives the full variable domain: DSGVTQTPKHLITATGQRVTLRCSPRSGDLSVYWYQQSLDQGLQFLIQYYNGEERAKGNILERFSAQQFPDLHSELNLSSLELGDSALYFCASSVAGQGNEQFFGPGTRLTVL.

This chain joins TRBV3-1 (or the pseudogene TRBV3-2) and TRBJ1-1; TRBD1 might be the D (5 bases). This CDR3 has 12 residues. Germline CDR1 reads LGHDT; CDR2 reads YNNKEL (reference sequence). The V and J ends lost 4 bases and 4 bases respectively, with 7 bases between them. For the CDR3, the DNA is TGTGCCAGCAGCCCGAGGGGCACTGAAGCTTTCTTT. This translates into CASSPRGTEAFF.

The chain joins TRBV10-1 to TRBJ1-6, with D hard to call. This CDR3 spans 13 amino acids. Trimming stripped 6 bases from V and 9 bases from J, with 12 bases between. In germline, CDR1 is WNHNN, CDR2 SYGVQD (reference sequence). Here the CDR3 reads CASSKSSSSPLHF. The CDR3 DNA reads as TGCGCCAGCAGCAAGAGCAGCTCTTCACCCCTCCACTTT.

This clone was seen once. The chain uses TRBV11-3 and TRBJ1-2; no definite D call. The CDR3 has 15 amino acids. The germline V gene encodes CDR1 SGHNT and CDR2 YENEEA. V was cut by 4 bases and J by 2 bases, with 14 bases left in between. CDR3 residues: CASSSPPTGNYGYTF. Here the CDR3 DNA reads TGTGCCAGCAGCTCCCCCCCGACTGGGAACTATGGCTACACCTTC.

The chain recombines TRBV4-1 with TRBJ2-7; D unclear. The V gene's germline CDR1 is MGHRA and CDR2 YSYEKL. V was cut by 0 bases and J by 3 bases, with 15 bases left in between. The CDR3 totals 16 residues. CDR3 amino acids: CASSQDPESRVYEQYF. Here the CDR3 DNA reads TGCGCCAGCAGCCAAGATCCGGAAAGCAGAGTCTACGAGCAGTACTTC.